Given below is one TCR beta chain in context. No antigen is known for it. The data originate from a study of beta chain features in type 1 diabetes. Every donor provided one heparinised blood draw, which averaged roughly 120 mL. Sorting gave populations that all exceeded 98% purity. Expressed TCRB transcripts were sequenced, since all the RNA that had been isolated was reverse transcribed. TCRdb's copy holds only in-frame clones and misses some; the assay was immunoSEQ multiplex PCR. This table holds 200,000 to 250,000 clones, about 11% found once. From germline, CDR1 is SGHRS and CDR2 YFSETQ. The CDR3 covers 13 residues. Trimming left V 4 bases short and J 6 bases short, with 13 bases between. Study-level points and caveats: The study notes PCR might favor shorter templates equally in patients and controls.

V is TRBV5-1 and J is TRBJ1-2, with D perhaps TRBD1 (5 bases). The source is a man aged 18 to 30 in good health. The specimen sequenced was central memory CD4+ T cells from blood. CDR3 in amino acids: CASSVMGENGYTF. As DNA, the CDR3 is TGCGCCAGCAGCGTGATGGGGGAGAATGGCTACACCTTC.